The 18 T cell receptor beta chains listed next were all sequenced from one sample in a study of cytomegalovirus exposure and HLA in healthy donors. Repertoires were generated with immunoSEQ multiplex PCR, while TCRdb's copy carries only in-frame clones and drops some. The top ten clones hold roughly 0.38% of a sample with a few hundred thousand clones, roughly 90% of them seen once. Sequencing was carried out using PBMCs. Receptors were obtained from a woman aged 18-29 years in good health and CMV-seronegative.

V is TRBV2 and J is TRBJ1-2; D is undetermined. CDR1 is SNHLY, CDR2 FYNNEI, per germline. The germline V and J ends were trimmed by 4 bases and 2 bases, with 8 bases remaining between them. The CDR3 extends over 13 amino acids. Written as DNA, the CDR3 is TGTGCCAGCAGTGGGACGGGGAACTATGGCTACACCTTC. Amino acids: CASSGTGNYGYTF.

The V call is TRBV7-8, the J call TRBJ1-5, with unresolved D. The CDR3 consists of 15 residues. Germline loops: CDR1 SGHVS, CDR2 FQNEAQ. The V end lost 0 bases, the J end lost 3 bases, and 9 bases lay between the germline ends. The CDR3 is CASSLASGNNQPQHF. CDR3 DNA: TGTGCCAGCAGCTTAGCATCCGGGAACAATCAGCCCCAGCATTTT.

This clone was seen only a few times. In nucleotides, the CDR3 is TGTGCCAGCAGCGTAGCCGGTTTCCGAGACACTGAAGCTTTCTTT. It is translated as CASSVAGFRDTEAFF. V is TRBV9 and J is TRBJ1-1; D unclear. CDR1 and CDR2 (germline): SGDLS, YYNGEE. V lost 0 bases and J lost 3, with 12 bases in between. The CDR3 spans 15 residues.

The chain uses TRBV5-6 and TRBJ2-2; no definite D call. In germline, CDR1 is SGHDT, CDR2 YYEEEE. There are 14 residues in the CDR3. V was cut by 4 bases and J by 6 bases, with 13 bases left in between. For the CDR3, the DNA is TGTGCCAGCAGCATGGTCGGAGCGTCCGGGGAGCTGTTTTTT. Its protein product is CASSMVGASGELFF.

The chain has TRBV7-6 and TRBJ2-7; 7 bases map to TRBD1. This CDR3 spans 16 amino acids. Trimming took 5 bases from V and 0 from J; bases not matched to a gene: 10. CDR1 and CDR2 (germline): SGHVS, FNYEAQ. CDR3 nucleotides: TGTGCCAGCAGCCCGGTGACGGGACAGAGCTCCTACGAGCAGTACTTC. Its translation: CASSPVTGQSSYEQYF. Complete variable domain (other parts from reference TRBV7-6 and TRBJ2-7): GAGVSQSPRYKVTKRGQDVALRCDPISGHVSLYWYRQALGQGPEFLTYFNYEAQQDKSGLPNDRFSAERPEGSISTLTIQRTEQRDSAMYRCASSPVTGQSSYEQYFGPGTRLTVT.

The chain is built from TRBV5-6 and TRBJ1-3; no clear D gene. The CDR3 has 14 amino acids. V was shortened by 2 bases and J by 0 bases, with 6 bases between the two germline ends. Germline CDR1 SGHDT, CDR2 YYEEEE. DNA for the CDR3: TGTGCCAGCAGCTTAGACAACTCTGGAAACACCATATATTTT. Its protein is CASSLDNSGNTIYF. The full variable domain, completed using reference TRBV5-6 and TRBJ1-3, is DAGVTQSPTHLIKTRGQQVTLRCSPKSGHDTVSWYQQALGQGPQFIFQYYEEEERQRGNFPDRFSGHQFPNYSSELNVNALLLGDSALYLCASSLDNSGNTIYFGEGSWLTVV.

The chain combines TRBV5-8 with TRBJ1-3; 9 positions agree with TRBD1. The CDR3 consists of 15 residues. The germline CDR1 and CDR2 sequences are SGHTS and YDEGEE. V lost 4 bases, J lost 5 bases, and 7 bases stayed unmatched. In DNA form, the CDR3 reads TGTGCCAGCAGCCGAGCCGGGACAGGGCGAAACACCATATATTTT. Protein product: CASSRAGTGRNTIYF.

This chain uses TRBV2 with TRBJ2-2; possibly TRBD1 for D (5 bases). CDR3 size: 16 residues. Trimming pared 3 bases from V and 0 bases from J, leaving 11 bases between. The germline V gene has CDR1 SNHLY and CDR2 FYNNEI. This CDR3 is CASSEQGYANTGELFF. DNA for the CDR3: TGTGCCAGCAGTGAGCAGGGTTACGCGAACACCGGGGAGCTGTTTTTT.

V is TRBV6-5 and J is TRBJ2-7; possibly TRBD1 for D (5 bases). Germline V gene data show CDR1 as MNHEY and CDR2 as SVGAGI. Trimming took off 9 bases at V and 2 bases at J, with 8 bases between the two ends. This CDR3 comprises 11 residues. This CDR3 reads CARGRAYEQYF. CDR3 in DNA: TGTGCCAGGGGCAGGGCCTACGAGCAGTACTTC.

The chain combines TRBV6-5 with TRBJ1-1; 10 bases map to TRBD1. The CDR3 has 15 amino acids. Germline V lookup: CDR1 MNHEY, CDR2 SVGAGI. After removal of 6 bases from V and 1 base from J, the junction contained 5 bases not matched to a gene. The CDR3 DNA sequence: TGTGCCAGCAGCCCCAGGACAGGGGGGAACACTGAAGCTTTCTTT. Its protein is CASSPRTGGNTEAFF.

V gene TRBV4-1 combines with J gene TRBJ1-4, with TRBD1 as a possible D gene (6 bases). Germline CDR1 and CDR2: MGHRA and YSYEKL. The CDR3 sequence is 19 residues long. Between the trimmed V and J ends, which lost 3 bases and 0 bases, there was a span of 20 bases. The CDR3 DNA is TGCGCCAGCAGCCACGGCCCGGGACACCTGAAGACAACTAATGAAAAACTGTTTTTT. Its protein product is CASSHGPGHLKTTNEKLFF.

This chain connects TRBV7-9 to TRBJ1-1; possibly TRBD1 for D (5 bases). Trimming removed 7 bases from V and 6 bases from J, with 18 bases in between. The CDR3 covers 14 residues. Germline lookup yields CDR1 SEHNR and CDR2 FQNEAQ (reference sequence). This CDR3 reads CASTPGLAAAEAFF. CDR3 nucleotides: TGTGCCAGCACCCCGGGACTTGCTGCCGCTGAAGCTTTCTTT.

This chain connects TRBV27 to TRBJ1-1; D not certain. CDR3 size: 15 residues. Per the germline V gene, CDR1 is MNHEY and CDR2 is SMNVEV (reference sequence). V was cut by 2 bases and J by 0 bases, with 10 bases left in between. Here the CDR3 reads CASSLTVQMNTEAFF. In DNA form, the CDR3 reads TGTGCCAGCAGTTTAACAGTCCAAATGAACACTGAAGCTTTCTTT.

This clone was picked up a small number of times. The CDR3 DNA reads as TGTGCCAGTAGTGTTACAGGGGAAGATACGCAGTATTTT. Translation: CASSVTGEDTQYF. The chain combines TRBV19 with TRBJ2-3; TRBD1 matches at 7 bases. The CDR3 runs 13 residues. The junction had 4 bases not matched to a gene; V was cut back by 5 bases and J by 5 bases. Germline V gives CDR1 LNHDA, CDR2 SQIVND (reference sequence). The full variable domain, with the rest looked up from reference TRBV19 and TRBJ2-3, is DGGITQSPKYLFRKEGQNVTLSCEQNLNHDAMYWYRQDPGQGLRLIYYSQIVNDFQKGDIAEGYSVSREKKESFPLTVTSAQKNPTAFYLCASSVTGEDTQYFGPGTRLTVL.

V gene TRBV14 combines with J gene TRBJ1-2; 7 bases are a match to TRBD1. The CDR3 runs 16 residues. The V and J ends lost 6 bases and 7 bases, in that order; junction bases with no gene match: 17. CDR1 and CDR2 from the germline V gene are SGHDN and FVKESK. The CDR3 sequence: CASRAGRQGRLGGYTF. CDR3 nucleotides: TGTGCCAGCAGGGCGGGGCGACAGGGAAGGCTAGGTGGCTACACCTTC. Filled out from reference TRBV14 and TRBJ1-2, the complete variable domain reads EAGVTQFPSHSVIEKGQTVTLRCDPISGHDNLYWYRRVMGKEIKFLLHFVKESKQDESGMPNNRFLAERTGGTYSTLKVQPAELEDSGVYFCASRAGRQGRLGGYTFGSGTRLTVV.

The chain employs TRBV30 and TRBJ1-6; D unclear. Per the germline V gene, CDR1 is GTSNPN and CDR2 is SVGIG (reference sequence). V was shortened by 3 bases and J by 0 bases, with 9 bases between the two germline ends. The CDR3 runs 15 residues. This chain's CDR3 is CAWSHDSSYNSPLHF. CDR3 sequence (DNA): TGTGCCTGGAGCCACGATAGCTCCTATAATTCACCCCTCCACTTT.

This clone has only one observation. The rearrangement links TRBV4-1 to TRBJ2-7; perhaps TRBD1 as D (6 bases). CDR1 and CDR2 (germline): MGHRA, YSYEKL. The V gene lost 1 base and the J gene lost 2 bases, with 9 bases spanning the gap. CDR3 length equals 14 residues. CDR3 sequence: CASSQADRTYEQYV. CDR3 DNA: TGCGCCAGCAGCCAAGCGGACAGAACCTACGAGCAGTACGTC.

The CDR3 nucleotides read TGTGCCAGTAGTATAGGCCCGGGGATGGGGCAGCCCCAGCATTTT. It is translated as CASSIGPGMGQPQHF. The chain is built from TRBV19 and TRBJ1-5; D unclear. CDR1 and CDR2 from the germline V gene are LNHDA and SQIVND (reference sequence). With 1 base removed from V and 7 bases from J, the gap between germline ends came to 14 bases. The CDR3 extends over 15 amino acids.